Given below is one T cell receptor (beta chain) in context. This record comes from a study of blood T cell repertoires in COVID-19. Study at large: The United States, Italy and Spain supplied acute and convalescent COVID-19 samples. T cells, B-cell-depleted T cells, or PBMCs supplied cDNA or gDNA.

Source study methods: From reference gene primer amplification, estimates of nucleated cell counts were derived. Profiled with immunoSEQ multiplex PCR; TCRdb holds only in-frame clones, not every one. V and J calls and clone size come straight from that table; D and trimming were deduced from the DNA. The sample contains 87,000 or so clones, approximately 89% of which appear only once. The germline V gene encodes CDR1 GTSNPN and CDR2 SVGIG (reference sequence). The CDR3 runs 13 residues. Trimming shortened V by 1 base and J by 1 base, and 7 bases separated the two germline ends. Sequencing input: peripheral blood. V is TRBV30 and J is TRBJ1-1; no definite D call. This clonotype was obtained from a human donor with acute or convalescent COVID-19. The donor label of this sample is uncertain. The CDR3 bases are TGTGCCTGGAGTGGAGGCCAGAACACTGAAGCTTTCTTT. This gives the protein CAWSGGQNTEAFF.